These T cell receptor beta chains were read from a single sample in a study of CD8 T cells in ankylosing spondylitis. One entry per CDR3 protein, called by TCRdb with MiXCR from the 5' RACE reads. Of 220,000 or so distinct CDR3 sequences detected, under 12% appear once; the ten largest clones hold under 25%. Sequenced material: blood, either unsorted or a sorted T cell fraction (not recorded which). The receptors were sampled from a male donor with ankylosing spondylitis or in good health (not recorded which). The CDR3 runs from the conserved cysteine through the conserved F or W. The D gene is left open where the match is weak. Only part of the rows carry a size: once, few, many, or a class if the clone is expanded.

V gene,clone size,J gene,D gene,CDR3 DNA,CDR3 protein
TRBV5-1,-,TRBJ1-5,-,TGCGCCAGCAGTTTGGAGGGACGGGGGACTCAGCCCCAGCATTTT,CASSLEGRGTQPQHF
TRBV27,-,TRBJ2-6,TRBD1,TGTGCCAGCAGTTCCACACTGGTTTCGTGGACAGGGGGCCTCTCTGGGGCCAACGTCCTGACTTTC,CASSSTLVSWTGGLSGANVLTF
TRBV20-1,many,TRBJ1-5,TRBD1,TGCAGTGTGACCGGGACAGGCTACGAACCCCAGCATTTT,CSVTGTGYEPQHF
TRBV6-5,few,TRBJ2-6,-,TGTGCCAGCAGTTACTGGAGAGGGGCCAACGTCCTGACTTTC,CASSYWRGANVLTF
TRBV29-1,-,TRBJ1-2,-,TGCAGCGCACGACTTTCCTCGACCGGCTACACCTTC,CSARLSSTGYTF
TRBV7-2,few,TRBJ1-3,-,TGTGCCAGCAGCTCCCCAGTTAGCTCTGGAAACACCATATATTTT,CASSSPVSSGNTIYF
TRBV20-1,-,TRBJ2-7,TRBD2,TGCAGTGCTAAACCGACTAGCGGGGTATACGAGCAGTACTTC,CSAKPTSGVYEQYF
TRBV7-9,-,TRBJ2-3,-,TGTGCCAGCAGCTTAGGACAGCTAGTGACAGATACGCAGTATTTT,CASSLGQLVTDTQYF
TRBV7-3,few,TRBJ2-3,TRBD1,TGTGCCAGCAGCAACCCTGGACAGGGTACAGATACGCAGTATTTT,CASSNPGQGTDTQYF
TRBV5-1,many,TRBJ2-7,TRBD1,TGCGCCAGCTCCGAACAGGGGTCAACCAACGAGCAGTACTTC,CASSEQGSTNEQYF
TRBV10-3,-,TRBJ2-7,TRBD1,TGTGCCATCAGTGAACAGGGGGCTGGCTACGAGCAGTACTTC,CAISEQGAGYEQYF
TRBV5-1,many,TRBJ2-2,-,TGCGCCAGCAGCTTGGCGGGCAGGGGCGACACCGGGGAGCTGTTTTTT,CASSLAGRGDTGELFF
TRBV5-5,-,TRBJ2-2,-,TGTGCCAGCAGTGGTGACCGTCTTGCGAACACCGGGGAGCTGTTTTTT,CASSGDRLANTGELFF
TRBV3-1,-,TRBJ1-4,-,TGTGCCAGCAGCCAAGATTCGTCCGCTGTGAAACTGTTTTTT,CASSQDSSAVKLFF
TRBV7-9,many,TRBJ2-4,TRBD2,TGTGCCAGCAGCTTAGTTACCGGCGGGGGAAACATTCAGTACTTC,CASSLVTGGGNIQYF
TRBV7-3,-,TRBJ1-2,-,TGTGCCAGCAGCCGAACAGGGAACTATGGCTACACCTTC,CASSRTGNYGYTF
TRBV6-5,many,TRBJ2-5,-,TGTGCCAGCAGTTACTCGCCCTCTCAAAACACCCAGTACTTC,CASSYSPSQNTQYF
TRBV7-8,many,TRBJ1-3,-,TGTGCCAGCAGCTTAGCGCTGGGGGGAAACACCATATATTTT,CASSLALGGNTIYF
TRBV5-1,-,TRBJ1-6,TRBD1,TGCGCCAGCAGCTTGGGGGACAGCGGCTTCTATAATTCACCCCTCCACTTT,CASSLGDSGFYNSPLHF
TRBV3-1,-,TRBJ2-7,TRBD2,TGTGCCAGCAGCGGACCCAGCGGGGGGTACGAGCAGTACTTC,CASSGPSGGYEQYF
TRBV20-1,many,TRBJ1-1,-,TGCAGTGCTAGCGACGCGGCAGGGAAGATGAACACTGAAGCTTTCTTT,CSASDAAGKMNTEAFF
TRBV20-1,few,TRBJ2-3,TRBD2,TGCGGCGGGGGGGAGACTAGCACAGATACGCAGTATTTT,CGGGETSTDTQYF
TRBV9,many,TRBJ2-1,TRBD1,TGTGCCAGCAGCGTGTCAGGGGGCGTGGACAATGAGCAGTTCTTC,CASSVSGGVDNEQFF
TRBV7-3,few,TRBJ2-7,TRBD2,TGTGCCAGCAGCTTAACAAGCGGGGGGAGCTCCTACGAGCAGTACTTC,CASSLTSGGSSYEQYF
TRBV6-1,many,TRBJ2-1,-,TGTGCCAGCGTGTATCAAGGCAATGAGCAGTTCTTC,CASVYQGNEQFF
TRBV12-3/TRBV12-4,medium-sized,TRBJ2-7,-,TGTGCCAGCAGTTTAGGGTCGACCTACGAGCAGTACTTC,CASSLGSTYEQYF
TRBV6-4,many,TRBJ2-7,TRBD1,TGTGCCAGCAGTCGGGACAGTGGCTACGAGCAGTACTTC,CASSRDSGYEQYF
TRBV20-1,many,TRBJ1-1,-,TGCAGTGCTCTACAGGCCGGGAAGGCTGAAGCTTTCTTT,CSALQAGKAEAFF
TRBV2,-,TRBJ1-2,-,TGTGCCAGCAGCGACGGTGAGGAGGGGTATGGCTACACCTTC,CASSDGEEGYGYTF
TRBV5-1,many,TRBJ2-3,TRBD2,TGCGCCAGCAGCTCCAACCGGGGGGTAGATACGCAGTATTTT,CASSSNRGVDTQYF
TRBV12-3/TRBV12-4,-,TRBJ1-5,TRBD1,TGTGCCAGCAGTTTAGCCCGGGACAGGGGACAGCCCCAGCATTTT,CASSLARDRGQPQHF
TRBV6-1,-,TRBJ1-2,-,TGTGCCAGCAGACTCCAGGGAGCAGGCGGCTACACCTTC,CASRLQGAGGYTF
TRBV3-1,few,TRBJ2-7,-,TGTGCCAGCAGCCAAGGCAGGCTCGGTGGCTACGAGCAGTACTTC,CASSQGRLGGYEQYF